This is a list of T cell receptor beta chains from one sample in a study of blood T cells in healthy people across ages. TCRdb re-called the 5' RACE reads with MiXCR, one entry per CDR3 protein. Here the sample spans approximately 490,000 distinct CDR3 sequences, about 25% being singletons. These data were likewise used in another study, on T cells of mothers and their children.

The source material was blood. Receptor source: a boy aged 10-17 years in good health. Both conserved end residues are part of each CDR3. The D gene is left open where the match is weak. Clone sizes are given selectively: once, few, many, or a class where the clone is expanded.

length,D,V,size,J,DNA,CDR3
14,TRBD2,TRBV12-3/TRBV12-4,.,TRBJ2-1,TGTGCCAGCACCAAACAGCGGGGGGCGAATCAGCAGTTCTTC,CASTKQRGANQQFF
14,.,TRBV11-1,.,TRBJ2-3,TGTGCCAGCAGCTTAGCACTAGCTACAGATACGCAGTATTTT,CASSLALATDTQYF
15,.,TRBV5-1,.,TRBJ2-2,TGCGCCAGCAGCCAGGGGACCCAGGAGACCGGGGAGCTGTTTTTT,CASSQGTQETGELFF
15,.,TRBV6-2/TRBV6-3,.,TRBJ2-4,TGTGCCAGCAGTTACCAGCCGGGGCTTCAAAACATTCAGTACTTC,CASSYQPGLQNIQYF
16,.,TRBV6-5,few,TRBJ2-3,TGTGCCAGCAGTTACTCTGGGGGGCGGAGCACAGATACGCAGTATTTT,CASSYSGGRSTDTQYF
16,TRBD1,TRBV9,.,TRBJ1-2,TGTGCCAGCAGCGTGTCGGGCGGGAGACAGGGGTTTGGCTACACCTTC,CASSVSGGRQGFGYTF
14,.,TRBV12-3/TRBV12-4,few,TRBJ2-2,TGTGCCAGCAGTTTAGGTTATGCCACCGGGGAGCTGTTTTTT,CASSLGYATGELFF
16,.,TRBV9,many,TRBJ2-1,TGTGCCAGCAGCCCCAACACGGGCCTAGGAGGCAATGAGCAGTTCTTC,CASSPNTGLGGNEQFF
15,TRBD2,TRBV7-9,.,TRBJ2-5,TGTGCCAGCAGCTACCCGGGGGGGCCGACTGGGACCCAGTACTTC,CASSYPGGPTGTQYF
13,.,TRBV6-5,few,TRBJ2-7,TGTGCCAGCAGTCGGGGCGGGCCCTACGAGCAGTACTTC,CASSRGGPYEQYF
14,.,TRBV12-3/TRBV12-4,.,TRBJ1-3,TGTGCCAGCAGTGTCCCCGGGAGCGGAAACACCATATATTTT,CASSVPGSGNTIYF
11,.,TRBV6-5,.,TRBJ2-7,TGTGCCAGCAGTTATACAGGAAAGCAGTACTTC,CASSYTGKQYF
13,TRBD2,TRBV7-9,many,TRBJ2-1,TGTGCCTTGGGCCAGCGGGAGGACACTGAGCAGTTCTTC,CALGQREDTEQFF
12,.,TRBV20-1,few,TRBJ2-3,TGCAGTGCTATCGCGTCCACAGATACGCAGTATTTT,CSAIASTDTQYF
17,.,TRBV28,.,TRBJ1-6,TGTGCCAGCAGCCCTGGACAGCCGAGCTCCTATAATTCACCCCTCCACTTT,CASSPGQPSSYNSPLHF
15,TRBD1,TRBV7-3,.,TRBJ1-2,TGTGCCAGCAGCCCTGGGCAGGGGGGATATTATGGCTACACCTTC,CASSPGQGGYYGYTF
16,.,TRBV5-5,.,TRBJ2-7,TGTGCCAGCAGCTTTGTGGGGGGACTTATCTCCTACGAGCAGTACTTC,CASSFVGGLISYEQYF
11,.,TRBV29-1,few,TRBJ1-1,TGCAGCGTTCAGGGGCCTTCTGCAGCTTTCTTT,CSVQGPSAAFF
15,.,TRBV5-1,.,TRBJ2-7,TGCGCCAGCAGCTCGTATGACAGCTTACCCTACGAGCAGTACTTC,CASSSYDSLPYEQYF
17,TRBD2,TRBV9,.,TRBJ2-3,TGTGCCAGCAGCGTAGGACTAGCGGGAGGAATCACAGATACGCAGTATTTT,CASSVGLAGGITDTQYF
18,TRBD1,TRBV19,.,TRBJ2-2,TGTGCCAGTAGTATTGATTCCGATAGCGACAGGGTAATCGGGGAGCTGTTTTTT,CASSIDSDSDRVIGELFF
14,.,TRBV7-8,.,TRBJ2-5,TGTGCCAGCAGCCAGAGTCTGTACCAAGAGACCCAGTACTTC,CASSQSLYQETQYF
11,.,TRBV20-1,few,TRBJ2-7,TGCAGTGCCGCTGGGGGCTACGAGCAGTACTTC,CSAAGGYEQYF
15,TRBD2,TRBV7-2,many,TRBJ2-1,TGTGCCAGCAGCGTAAGCGGGGGGTGGTACAATGAGCAGTTCTTC,CASSVSGGWYNEQFF
17,.,TRBV4-3,.,TRBJ2-6,TGCGCCAGCAGCCGAGGAGGGCACTACTCTGGGGCCAACGTCCTGACTTTC,CASSRGGHYSGANVLTF
13,.,TRBV20-1,few,TRBJ2-3,TGCAGTGCTCATCGAGCCAGCACAGATACGCAGTATTTT,CSAHRASTDTQYF
16,.,TRBV5-1,.,TRBJ1-3,TGCGCCAGCAGTCCCGGACGGGTGGTCTCTGGAAATACCATATATTTT,CASSPGRVVSGNTIYF
13,.,TRBV4-3,.,TRBJ1-4,TGCACCAGCAGCCAAGACTCCGTCGGAAAACTGTTTTTT,CTSSQDSVGKLFF
12,.,TRBV29-1,many,TRBJ2-7,TGCAGCGTTGGGGTAGTCAGGGACGAGCAGTACTTC,CSVGVVRDEQYF
16,.,TRBV20-1,.,TRBJ2-1,TGCAGTGCTAGAGATTCCGGGGGCCTCTCCTACAATGAGCAGTTCTTC,CSARDSGGLSYNEQFF
15,.,TRBV5-6,.,TRBJ1-4,TGTGCCAGCGGTGAACGGGTAACAACTAATGAAAAACTGTTTTTT,CASGERVTTNEKLFF
15,.,TRBV20-1,.,TRBJ2-1,TGCAGTGCTCCCTCCCACGGGAGCTCCTACAATGAGCAGCTCTTC,CSAPSHGSSYNEQLF
19,TRBD2,TRBV28,.,TRBJ2-1,TGTGCCGGCAGACCAACGCTAGCGGGAGGTAGAAGCTCCTACAATGAGCAGTTCTTC,CAGRPTLAGGRSSYNEQFF
14,.,TRBV5-1,.,TRBJ2-4,TGCGCCAGCAGCTTCTTGGACACTGGGGACATTCAGTACTTC,CASSFLDTGDIQYF
15,.,TRBV27,few,TRBJ1-1,TGTGCCAGCAACCCTGCCGGGACCCAGAACACTGAAGCTTTCTTT,CASNPAGTQNTEAFF
14,.,TRBV12-3/TRBV12-4,.,TRBJ2-5,TGTGCCAGCAGTTCCTGGGACCGCGAAGAGACCCAGTACTTC,CASSSWDREETQYF
13,TRBD1,TRBV3-1,.,TRBJ2-1,TGTGCCAGCAGCCCTAATGATAGGGGACAGAAGTTCTTC,CASSPNDRGQKFF
12,TRBD2,TRBV7-6,few,TRBJ2-1,TGTGCCAGCAGCGGGGCGGGGGTTGAGCAGTTCTTC,CASSGAGVEQFF
16,.,TRBV7-2,few,TRBJ1-2,TGTGCCAGCAGCTACCCTCTGGAGCCCTCTATGCGGGGCTACACCTTC,CASSYPLEPSMRGYTF
16,TRBD1,TRBV4-3,.,TRBJ1-6,TGCGCCAGCAGCTCATCCGGGACAGCCTATAATTCACCCCTCCACTTT,CASSSSGTAYNSPLHF
13,.,TRBV28,few,TRBJ2-7,TGTGCCAGCAGTTTAGACAGGATCCACGAGCAGTACTTC,CASSLDRIHEQYF
15,TRBD1,TRBV20-1,.,TRBJ1-2,TGCAGTGCCCCGGGACAGAACTATACTAACTATGGCTACACCTTC,CSAPGQNYTNYGYTF
17,.,TRBV5-3,.,TRBJ2-3,TGTGCCAGAAGCTTTCAAACGATCGGGCCAAGCACAGATACGCAGTATTTT,CARSFQTIGPSTDTQYF
14,.,TRBV28,.,TRBJ1-5,TGTGCCAGCAGTCCTCACAGGGGCAATCAGCCCCAGCATTTT,CASSPHRGNQPQHF
16,.,TRBV9,few,TRBJ2-1,TGTGCCAGCAGCTCCAGAAGGGGGGCATTAGGTGATGAGCAGTTCTTC,CASSSRRGALGDEQFF
14,.,TRBV7-3,few,TRBJ2-5,TGTGCCAGCTCCTGGGGGGCCAGCGGTGAGGCCCAGTACTTC,CASSWGASGEAQYF
14,.,TRBV20-1,.,TRBJ1-2,TGCAGTGCTAGGCCGAGAGACAGACTCTATGGCTACACCTTC,CSARPRDRLYGYTF
16,TRBD1,TRBV10-3,few,TRBJ1-2,TGTGCCACCAGGACGGCCGGGACAGGGAAAATTCAGGGCTACACCTTC,CATRTAGTGKIQGYTF
14,TRBD1,TRBV27,few,TRBJ2-7,TGTGCCAGCAGTTCCCGGGACAGGTCCTACGAGCAGTACTTC,CASSSRDRSYEQYF
17,TRBD1,TRBV7-7,few,TRBJ2-5,TGTGCCATAGGCCACTCCGGGACAGGGCCCATCCAAGAGACCCAGTACTTC,CAIGHSGTGPIQETQYF
17,TRBD2,TRBV12-3/TRBV12-4,.,TRBJ2-5,TGTGCCAGCAGACCCAGACTAGCGGGGGGCGTAAAGGAGACCCAGTACTTC,CASRPRLAGGVKETQYF